This TCR beta chain emerged from a study of CD8+CD57+ T cells in acquired aplastic anemia. Looking at the study overall: Yields of DNA that came from sorted CD4+ and CD8+ cells averaged about 3.3 ug. Where healthy donors were concerned, CD4+ cells averaged approximately 9.8 million reads.

Note on this clonotype: As yet, its antigen is unknown.

Study results and limitations: Patients and controls had CD8+ Simpson's diversity values that were not significantly distinct. Around 27 sequences, all CD8+ CDR3, were shared between patients and controls.

Profiles of TCR beta VDJ and CDR3 were generated from a genomic DNA template. TCRdb re-analysed the reads in MiXCR, keeping a single row per CDR3 protein. The sample shows hundreds of thousands of distinct CDR3 sequences, approximately 70% of them seen only once. The specimen sequenced was sorted CD4+, CD8+, or CD8+CD57+ T cells (not recorded which) from PBMCs. This clonotype was sampled from a human donor in good health, serving as a control.

The CDR3 sequence: CSARGGWGLTTDTQYF. The CDR3 DNA reads TGCAGTGCAAGGGGGGGCTGGGGACTGACCACAGATACGCAGTATTTT. The chain joins TRBV20-1 to TRBJ2-3; a possible D gene is TRBD2 (7 bases). CDR3 length equals 16 residues. Deletions cut 6 bases from V and 2 bases from J, with 21 bases between. Germline-derived CDR1 and CDR2 are DFQATT and SNEGSKA (reference sequence).